The rows below give T cell receptor beta chains drawn from one sample of a study of blood T cell repertoires in COVID-19. Produced via immunoSEQ multiplex PCR; TCRdb's table is partial and in-frame only. The sample contains approximately 80,000 clones, less than 85% of which appear only once. Source material: peripheral blood. The source is a man in his 70s with active or convalescent COVID-19. Each CDR3 is given without its conserved first and last residue.

V gene,CDR3 protein
TRBV11-2,ASSRQQGRETQY
TRBV27,ASSLSAGWLETQY
TRBV28,ATKQATGGGYGYT
TRBV3-1/TRBV3-2,ASSQEWQGGKSGGCT
TRBV3-1/TRBV3-2,ASSRAGGEQF
TRBV9,ASSPRGDATNEKLF
TRBV12-5,ASGLGQGYHNEQF
TRBV11-2,ASTRQGRDEQY
TRBV9,ASSVQDSPIYGYT
TRBV2,ASNLGGREQF
TRBV9,ASSDRGQGLYNEQF
TRBV6-5,ASQRGLGPYEQY
TRBV7-9,ASSLPRAYEQY
TRBV11-2,ASSSLQGPETNYGYT
TRBV30,AWDRDSNQPQH
TRBV30,AWRSRDWSTEAF
TRBV28,ASSLGGGRNQPQH
TRBV2,ASRRTTDQPQH
TRBV19,ASSSPGPDTGYYGYT
TRBV5-4,ASSFPTGVNNYGYT
TRBV6-5,ASSGDSNEKLF
TRBV5-1,ASSLEGGFNEKLF
TRBV5-1,ASSFGTGDGYT
TRBV5-5,ASSLGMGTGDFSGNTIY
TRBV11-3,ASSRGGSGENIQY
TRBV19,ASSIGNRNTGELF
TRBV28,ASNSLDSYQETQY
TRBV2,ASRSGTANYGYT
TRBV5-6,ASSSAGGPETQY